Below, 26 T cell receptor beta chains from the same sample are listed, as sequenced in a study of glioma-infiltrating T cells. Amplification of TCR alpha and beta CDR3 regions from RNA used iRepertoire nested multiplex PCR. TCRdb redid the calling of the multiplex PCR reads with MiXCR, one entry per CDR3 protein. This sample has a few hundred thousand distinct CDR3 sequences, with roughly 41% found just once. The sample taken for sequencing was glioma tissue, nonneoplastic brain tissue, or PBMCs (not recorded which). All receptors come from a human donor with low-grade glioma or glioblastoma, undergoing nonglioma brain surgery, or in good health (not recorded which).

The chain recombines TRBV5-6 with TRBJ2-7; D is possibly TRBD1 (7 bases). This CDR3 region has 15 residues. From germline, CDR1 is SGHDT and CDR2 YYEEEE. With 1 base removed from V and 4 bases from J, the gap between germline ends came to 15 bases. The CDR3 coding sequence is TGTGCCAGCAGCTTGTTCCGGAGGGGGCAGTACGAGCAGTACTTC. This gives the protein CASSLFRRGQYEQYF.

This clonotype was counted only a few times. The J gene is TRBJ2-7, the V gene TRBV20-1; weak D call: TRBD2 (6 bases). V gave up 4 bases and J gave up 2 bases, with 12 bases separating them. Germline CDR1 DFQATT, CDR2 SNEGSKA (reference sequence). The CDR3 contains 13 residues. The DNA for the CDR3 is TGCAGTGCTACACCGGGACTGACCTACGAGCAGTACTTC. This encodes CSATPGLTYEQYF.

This clonotype was picked up a small number of times. This chain joins TRBV20-1 and TRBJ1-3; possible D gene TRBD1, 5 bases. This CDR3 has 15 amino acids. V gave up 3 bases and J gave up 4 bases, with 16 bases separating them. Looked up from germline, CDR1 is DFQATT and CDR2 is SNEGSKA (reference sequence). This CDR3 is CSASSGAQGGNTIYF. The CDR3 DNA sequence: TGCAGTGCTAGTAGTGGGGCGCAGGGAGGAAACACCATATATTTT.

This clonotype has a handful of counts. The V call is TRBV7-8, the J call TRBJ2-5; weak D call: TRBD1 (5 bases). Germline CDR1 reads SGHVS; CDR2 reads FQNEAQ. The CDR3 totals 13 residues. Trimming removed 1 base at V and 4 bases at J, with 7 bases between. For the CDR3, the DNA is TGTGCCAGCAGCTTAGGGGGCATAGAGACCCAGTACTTC. Translated, it gives CASSLGGIETQYF.

This clonotype was seen repeatedly, ten times or more. This chain connects TRBV28 to TRBJ1-1; no definite D call. V lost 8 bases to trimming and J lost 4 bases, with 11 bases between them. Germline V gene sequence: CDR1 MDHEN, CDR2 SYDVKM. This CDR3 spans 12 amino acids. The CDR3 loop is CASAFVATEAFF. For the CDR3, the DNA is TGTGCCAGCGCCTTTGTGGCCACTGAAGCTTTCTTT. Together with reference TRBV28 and TRBJ1-1, the CDR3 gives the full variable domain: DVKVTQSSRYLVKRTGEKVFLECVQDMDHENMFWYRQDPGLGLRLIYFSYDVKMKEKGDIPEGYSVSREKKERFSLILESASTNQTSMYLCASAFVATEAFFGQGTRLTVV.

This clonotype was counted many times. The chain recombines TRBV27 with TRBJ1-2, with D possibly being TRBD1 (5 bases). The CDR3 runs 14 residues. Germline CDR1 MNHEY, CDR2 SMNVEV (reference sequence). With 6 bases removed from V and 8 bases from J, the gap between germline ends came to 19 bases. The CDR3 DNA reads as TGTGCCAGCAGCCCCAGGGTCCACCTATTCGGCTACACCTTC. Translated, it gives CASSPRVHLFGYTF.

This chain uses TRBV6-2 or TRBV6-3 with TRBJ1-2, with 12 bases aligning to TRBD1. The ends lost 6 bases at V and 7 bases at J; junction bases unmatched: 0. This CDR3 has 12 residues. Germline V gene sequence: CDR1 MNHEY, CDR2 SVGEGT. The CDR3 sequence: CASRGQGAGYTF. The CDR3 nucleotides are TGTGCCAGCAGGGGACAGGGGGCTGGCTACACCTTC.

With regard to this clonotype: One junction end disagrees with the germline gene, perhaps due to a read error. V gene TRBV7-2 combines with J gene TRBJ1-1; no firm D call. The CDR3 loop spans 16 amino acids. Germline CDR1 reads SGHTA; CDR2 reads FQGNSA. CDR3 sequence reads: CASSPSEGWFNTEAFF. In nucleotides, the CDR3 is TGCGCCAGCAGCCCCTCGGAGGGCTGGTTTAACACTGAAGCTTTCTTT.

This clonotype turned up a few times. The chain has TRBV28 and TRBJ1-4; 11 bases are shared with TRBD1. CDR3 length: 18 residues. The V gene's germline CDR1 is MDHEN and CDR2 SYDVKM. Trimming at V came to 3 bases and at J to 0 bases, leaving 6 bases not matched to a gene. CDR3 sequence: CASSFLGTGGATNEKLFF. CDR3 sequence (DNA): TGTGCCAGCAGTTTTCTAGGGACAGGGGGTGCAACTAATGAAAAACTGTTTTTT.

Turning to this clonotype: The junction shows a germline mismatch at one end, possibly a read error. The CDR3 here is CTSSEEGTGTGELFF. The DNA of the CDR3 is TGTACCAGCAGCGAGGAGGGAACGGGCACCGGGGAGCTGTTTTTT. This chain uses TRBV11-1 with TRBJ2-2, with TRBD2 as a possible D gene (6 bases). Per germline, CDR1 SGHAT and CDR2 FQDESV (reference sequence). This CDR3 is 15 amino acids long.

The chain combines TRBV25-1 with TRBJ2-1; D possibly corresponds to TRBD1 (5 bases). Trimming removed 4 bases at V and 6 bases at J, with 16 bases between. This CDR3 spans 15 amino acids. Looked up from germline, CDR1 is MGHDK and CDR2 is SYGVNS. The CDR3 DNA reads as TGTGCCAGCAGTGGCCTGGACAATTGGGGCAATGAGCAGTTCTTC. Translation gives CASSGLDNWGNEQFF. The full variable domain, rest sourced from reference TRBV25-1 and TRBJ2-1, is EADIYQTPRYLVIGTGKKITLECSQTMGHDKMYWYQQDPGMELHLIHYSYGVNSTEKGDLSSESTVSRIRTEHFPLTLESARPSHTSQYLCASSGLDNWGNEQFFGPGTRLTVL.

This clonotype was recorded at least ten times. The J gene is TRBJ2-7, the V gene TRBV4-2, with 9 bases aligning to TRBD2. Trimming cost V 0 bases and J 2 bases; bases outside gene matches: 5. This CDR3 region has 16 residues. Germline V gives CDR1 LGHNA, CDR2 YNFKEQ. CDR3 amino acids: CASSQDLTSGAYEQYF. CDR3 DNA sequence: TGTGCCAGCAGCCAAGATTTGACTAGCGGAGCCTACGAGCAGTACTTC.

This clonotype has only a few counts. The V and J genes are TRBV10-3 and TRBJ2-3; weak D call: TRBD2 (5 bases). Germline-derived CDR1 and CDR2 are ENHRY and SYGVKD. The CDR3 runs 14 residues. The germline V and J ends were trimmed by 4 bases and 2 bases, with 10 bases remaining between them. CDR3 DNA: TGTGCCATCAGTGTTAGCGCATACACAGATACGCAGTATTTT. Amino acids: CAISVSAYTDTQYF.

This clonotype came up many times. CDR3 loop: CASRSTANYGYTF. Here the CDR3 DNA reads TGTGCCAGCAGATCAACAGCCAACTATGGCTACACCTTC. This sequence joins TRBV6-1 and TRBJ1-2; no firm D call. Germline CDR1 and CDR2: MNHNS and SASEGT. The CDR3 has 13 amino acids. V lost 6 bases to trimming and J lost 2 bases, with 10 bases between them.

The V gene is TRBV6-6, the J gene TRBJ1-3; D remains unclear. CDR3 size: 13 residues. Per germline, CDR1 MNHNY and CDR2 SVGAGI (reference sequence). The germline V and J ends were trimmed by 2 bases and 3 bases, with 5 bases remaining between them. The CDR3 region is CASSYRNGNTIYF. CDR3 coding DNA: TGTGCCAGCAGTTACAGGAATGGAAACACCATATATTTT.

V and J are TRBV5-1 and TRBJ2-1, with a tentative D call TRBD2 (5 bases). Germline V gene lookup returns CDR1 SGHRS and CDR2 YFSETQ. The CDR3 is 14 amino acids. V shed 0 bases and J shed 4 bases, with 8 bases lying between them. CDR3 DNA sequence: TGCGCCAGCAGCTTGGCGGACTCATACAATGAGCAGTTCTTC. Translation gives CASSLADSYNEQFF. Looking up the rest from reference TRBV5-1 and TRBJ2-1 gives the full variable domain: KAGVTQTPRYLIKTRGQQVTLSCSPISGHRSVSWYQQTPGQGLQFLFEYFSETQRNKGNFPGRFSGRQFSNSRSEMNVSTLELGDSALYLCASSLADSYNEQFFGPGTRLTVL.

The V call is TRBV6-1, the J call TRBJ2-7, with D possibly being TRBD2 (6 bases). There are 14 residues in the CDR3. Trimming removed 5 bases at V and 6 bases at J, with 17 bases between. From germline, CDR1 is MNHNS and CDR2 SASEGT. CDR3 sequence (DNA): TGTGCCAGCAGTCCAATGCGGGGATTGGTCGAGCAGTACTTC. It yields the protein CASSPMRGLVEQYF.

There are many counts of this clonotype. The genes are TRBV6-1 and TRBJ2-3; 9 bases are a match to TRBD2. This CDR3 region has 15 residues. Germline trimming cut 5 bases from V and 1 base from J; bases unmatched to any gene: 4. Germline V gene sequence: CDR1 MNHNS, CDR2 SASEGT. The chain's CDR3 is CASSSWTSGTDTQYF. The CDR3, as DNA: TGTGCCAGCAGTTCTTGGACTAGCGGCACAGATACGCAGTATTTT.

The V gene is TRBV28, the J gene TRBJ2-1, with TRBD2 as a possible D gene (5 bases). V was pared by 6 bases and J by 4 bases, with 28 bases between. Germline V gene lookup returns CDR1 MDHEN and CDR2 SYDVKM. CDR3 size: 19 residues. CDR3 nucleotides: TGTGCCAGCAGCCTACCGAGCTCCGTAGCAGGTCGGGATTACAATGAGCAGTTCTTC. It yields the protein CASSLPSSVAGRDYNEQFF.

As concerns this clonotype: Being one base from a much bigger clone, this may be a read error. The chain carries TRBV18 and TRBJ2-1; D is unclear. Trimming removed 3 bases from V and 8 bases from J, with 11 bases in between. There are 13 residues in the CDR3. CDR1 is KGHSH, CDR2 LQKENI, per germline. The CDR3 region is CASSPTGRDEQFF. Here the CDR3 DNA reads TGTGCCAGCTCACCGACCGGAAGGGATGAGCAGTTCTTC.

With respect to this clonotype: The final CDR3 position lacks the conserved phenylalanine or tryptophan, pointing to a likely read error. This chain uses TRBV15 with TRBJ2-1; the D is unclear. Germline assignment: CDR1 LNHNV and CDR2 YYDKDF (reference sequence). The CDR3 runs 12 residues. V shed 0 bases and J shed 10 bases, with 7 bases lying between them. Written as DNA, the CDR3 is TGTGCCACCAGCAGAGATTCCCTGGAGCAGTTCCTC. As protein: CATSRDSLEQFL.

This clonotype is a singleton in its sample. The chain uses TRBV2 and TRBJ1-1; D ambiguous. Germline V gene sequence: CDR1 SNHLY, CDR2 FYNNEI. Trimming pared 8 bases from V and 1 base from J, leaving 14 bases between. The CDR3 length is 14 residues. The chain's CDR3 is CASSPDLENTEAFF. The CDR3 DNA reads TGTGCCAGCTCACCGGATCTGGAGAACACTGAAGCTTTCTTT.

Worth noting for this clonotype: Lacking the conserved final phenylalanine or tryptophan, this CDR3 likely reflects a read error. The rearrangement uses TRBV15 and TRBJ2-1; maybe TRBD2 (5 bases). V was trimmed by 0 bases and J by 10 bases, leaving 7 bases between them. CDR1 and CDR2 from the germline V gene are LNHNV and YYDKDF (reference sequence). The CDR3 sequence is 12 residues long. In nucleotides, the CDR3 is TGTGCCACCAGCAGAGATGGAGGAGAGCAGTTCCTC. It encodes CATSRDGGEQFL.

This chain joins TRBV12-3 or TRBV12-4 and TRBJ2-7; the D is unclear. The CDR3 runs to 14 residues. V was trimmed by 1 base and J by 3 bases, leaving 10 bases between them. The CDR3 reads CASSLGDRNYEQYF. In DNA, the CDR3 is TGTGCCAGCAGTTTAGGAGACCGCAACTACGAGCAGTACTTC.

This clonotype was detected ten times or more. The V and J genes are TRBV28 and TRBJ2-7; the D gene is possibly TRBD1 (5 bases). The germline V and J ends were trimmed by 8 bases and 3 bases, with 14 bases remaining between them. This CDR3 is built from 13 residues. Germline values: CDR1 MDHEN, CDR2 SYDVKM. CDR3 DNA sequence: TGTGCCAGCGGGTCCAGGGCGCTCTACGAGCAGTACTTC. It yields the protein CASGSRALYEQYF.

As to this clonotype: Possible read error: a much larger clone is one base away. The chain uses TRBV27 and TRBJ2-7; D gene ambiguous. This CDR3 comprises 17 residues. V lost 2 bases, J lost 5 bases, and 22 bases lay in between. Germline CDR1 and CDR2: MNHEY and SMNVEV (reference sequence). For the CDR3, the DNA is TGTGCCAGCAGTTTACAGGAAATCAGTGGTAATTCCCACGAGCAGTACTTC. Its protein is CASSLQEISGNSHEQYF.